This T cell receptor (beta chain) was identified during a study of T cell responses to AZD1222 COVID-19 vaccine (dated by TCRdb to 2020 to 2022). Regarding the study in general: A total of 233 trial participants underwent TCR sequencing, of whom more than 200 had received two doses of AZD1222 and roughly 26 had received two doses of the MenACWY control vaccine. Trial participants were enrolled by age into 18-55, 56-69 and 70-plus year subgroups, with roughly 160, 29 and 62 TCR-sequenced participants respectively. The research as a whole found: CD4 TCRs associated with the vaccine covered the entire spike protein, and the dominant responses were in regions 160-218 and 743-854. In the small 56-69-year group, the increase in depth fell short of significance, most likely because of low power. A significant rise in spike-specific TCR breadth and depth was observed after two AZD1222 doses relative to day 0 and relative to MenACWY recipients. Conclusions about previously exposed vaccinees are limited, since just five or six AZD1222 recipients were seropositive for SARS-CoV-2 at baseline. Participants were mostly white British, with more females than males. The authors suggested clonal diversity may have been underestimated. Because no day 14 peak-response samples were available, the repertoires could be characterized only after the peak T cell response. Reportedly, close to half of the unique spike-specific TCRs recognized epitopes lying outside the regions that are mutated in the B.1.351 and B.1.1.7 variants.

From its cysteine to its phenylalanine, the CDR3 spans 15 amino acids. CDR3 DNA is the only sequence kept; it has 45 bases, read in frame from the first base. The V end gives up 8 bases and the J end 6 bases, leaving 7 bases in the junction not matched to a gene. CDR1 is given as SNHLY and CDR2 as FYNNEI, both from the germline V gene. The CDR3 regions of human TCRbeta chains were analyzed by immunosequencing. Regarding the original processing steps: TCRs in the repertoires were matched against a reference library of SARS-CoV-2-specific TCRs that had been generated with the MIRA antigen-specificity platform. Breadth was defined as the fraction of unique TCRs that were SARS-CoV-2-associated. Depth was defined as the fraction of total T cells that were SARS-CoV-2-associated. Using the MIRA data, each spike-specific TCR was assigned both to the spike region to which the TCR was reactive and to a CD4 or CD8 class. Log10-transformed breadth and depth values were compared by one-way ANOVA with Sidak's multiple comparisons tests. TCRdb stores this immuneACCESS table with in-frame sequences only. Part of the clones is absent; in the studies checked, under half of the shortfall reflects unresolved V genes, and no reason is known for the rest. For V, J and clone size, that table is used; D and trimming come from the DNA. In this sample the table shows tens of thousands of clones, around nine tenths of which occur a single time. The ten biggest clones cover 4% to 6% of the sample.

Remarks on this clone: There is no known antigen for this receptor. Base qualities are missing; no much larger clone stands one base away.

What the time point label conveys for this sample: baseline before first vaccination. This specimen's treatment or condition label, per the study, means: meningococcal conjugate vaccine given as trial control. Samples from vaccinated people were obtained from the UK trials COV001 and COV002, which included a single-blind randomized controlled phase 2/3 trial of AZD1222 (ChAdOx1 nCoV-19) in healthy adults. For TCRbeta chain sequencing, PBMC samples were collected from trial participants at day 0 and at day 28 after the second dose. This clonotype was obtained from an adult in good health. This chain is built from TRBV2 and TRBJ2-1, and 13 junction bases match TRBD2. The source material was peripheral blood, sampled on day 0 of MenACWY control vaccination. The sequenced DNA: TGTGCCAGCGAATTTACTAGCGGGGGGGCCAATGAGCAGTTCTTC. This is translated as CASEFTSGGANEQFF.